These 20 T cell receptor beta chains share one sample of origin, sequenced in a study of cytomegalovirus exposure and HLA in healthy donors. Primers included in the PCR were 60 Vbeta and 13 Jbeta primers. The assay was immunoSEQ multiplex PCR, and TCRdb's table has in-frame clones only and misses some. Seen here are about 140,000 clones, around 75% observed once, and the top ten hold about 1.5%. The sample was PBMCs. The receptor set was obtained from a woman aged 30 to 39 in good health and CMV-seronegative.

J is TRBJ2-5 and V is TRBV27; 13 bases match TRBD2. CDR1 is MNHEY and CDR2 is SMNVEV in the germline V gene (reference sequence). The V gene end was trimmed by 5 bases and the J gene end by 1 base; junction bases not matched to a gene: 1. The CDR3 extends over 15 amino acids. CDR3 protein: CASSRTSGGQETQYF. The DNA of the CDR3 is TGTGCCAGCAGTCGGACTAGCGGGGGCCAAGAGACCCAGTACTTC.

This rearrangement joins TRBV11-2 to TRBJ1-1; 10 positions agree with TRBD1. This CDR3 spans 15 amino acids. CDR1 and CDR2 (germline): SGHAT, FQNNGV. V was clipped by 5 bases and J by 4 bases; unmatched bases: 7. The CDR3, as DNA: TGTGCCAGCAGCCCGAGGGGACAGGGGTTCACTGAAGCTTTCTTT. This gives the protein CASSPRGQGFTEAFF.

The chain employs TRBV28 and TRBJ1-1; 8 positions match TRBD1. Looked up from germline, CDR1 is MDHEN and CDR2 is SYDVKM. Trimming removed 3 bases from V and 5 bases from J; junction bases left unmatched: 5. The CDR3 runs 14 residues. The CDR3, as DNA: TGTGCCAGCAGTTTGCCGGACAGGGCGACTGAAGCTTTCTTT. Its translation is CASSLPDRATEAFF.

The V gene is TRBV7-8, the J gene TRBJ1-1; possibly TRBD1 for D (6 bases). This CDR3 has 12 amino acids. The V and J ends lost 5 bases and 5 bases respectively, with 9 bases between them. Germline V CDR1 and CDR2: SGHVS, FQNEAQ. The CDR3 reads CASSTDRTEAFF. The CDR3 nucleotides read TGTGCCAGCAGCACCGACAGGACTGAAGCTTTCTTT.

The CDR3 region is CASSVAGGDYGYTF. DNA for the CDR3: TGTGCCAGCAGCGTAGCAGGGGGCGACTATGGCTACACCTTC. The chain links TRBV9 to TRBJ1-2; TRBD1 agrees at 8 bases. V shed 0 bases, J shed 3 bases, and the junction held 1 base outside the gene matches. This CDR3 is built from 14 residues. Germline assignment: CDR1 SGDLS and CDR2 YYNGEE.

The J gene is TRBJ1-6, the V gene TRBV4-1; D may be TRBD1 (5 bases). The germline gives CDR1 MGHRA, CDR2 YSYEKL. V was cut by 0 bases and J by 5 bases, with 8 bases left in between. The CDR3 has 15 residues. The CDR3 DNA is TGCGCCAGCAGCCAAGATCGGACAAATAATTCACCCCTCCACTTT. This gives the protein CASSQDRTNNSPLHF.

The V gene is TRBV6-4, the J gene TRBJ2-3; 9 bases are shared with TRBD2. V lost 3 bases to trimming and J lost 5 bases; unmatched junction nucleotides: 9. Looked up from germline, CDR1 is MRHNA and CDR2 is SNTAGT. This CDR3 is 16 amino acids long. CDR3 DNA: TGTGCCAGCAGTGATTCCAGCGGGGGGTCGTTAGATACGCAGTATTTT. As protein: CASSDSSGGSLDTQYF.

The chain's CDR3 is CAWSVQGQGGEKLFF. CDR3 nucleotide sequence: TGTGCCTGGAGTGTACAGGGTCAGGGTGGAGAAAAACTGTTTTTT. This chain joins TRBV30 and TRBJ1-4, with D perhaps TRBD1 (6 bases). This CDR3 comprises 15 residues. Trimming pared 0 bases from V and 8 bases from J, leaving 16 bases between. CDR1 GTSNPN and CDR2 SVGIG come from the germline V gene (reference sequence).

This chain links TRBV7-6 with TRBJ1-1, with 8 bases identical to TRBD1. This CDR3 is 16 amino acids long. Trimming took 5 bases from V and 3 from J; bases not matched to a gene: 11. The germline gives CDR1 SGHVS, CDR2 FNYEAQ. This chain's CDR3 is CASSPRTGWEDTEAFF. DNA of the CDR3: TGTGCCAGCAGCCCGAGGACAGGGTGGGAGGACACTGAAGCTTTCTTT.

J is TRBJ1-2 and V is TRBV2, with D hard to call. Per the germline V gene, CDR1 is SNHLY and CDR2 is FYNNEI. The CDR3 sequence is 12 residues long. Trimming left V 6 bases short and J 0 bases short, with 5 bases between. CDR3 bases: TGTGCCAGCAGGTATACTAACTATGGCTACACCTTC. It specifies CASRYTNYGYTF. The whole variable domain, filled in from reference TRBV2 and TRBJ1-2, reads EPEVTQTPSHQVTQMGQEVILRCVPISNHLYFYWYRQILGQKVEFLVSFYNNEISEKSEIFDDQFSVERPDGSNFTLKIRSTKLEDSAMYFCASRYTNYGYTFGSGTRLTVV.

The V call is TRBV5-1, the J call TRBJ2-7; 11 nucleotides align to TRBD1. V shed 0 bases, J shed 5 bases, and the junction held 4 bases outside the gene matches. Per the germline V gene, CDR1 is SGHRS and CDR2 is YFSETQ. The CDR3 contains 15 residues. The CDR3 DNA is TGCGCCAGCAGCTTGGCCGGACAGGGGGCGGACGAGCAGTACTTC. Residues: CASSLAGQGADEQYF.

The chain carries TRBV11-1 and TRBJ2-1; possible D gene TRBD1, 5 bases. V lost 8 bases and J lost 5, with 10 bases in between. Germline V CDR1 and CDR2: SGHAT, FQDESV (reference sequence). The CDR3 sequence is 12 residues long. The chain's CDR3 is CASSQGNNEQFF. Here the CDR3 DNA reads TGTGCCAGCTCTCAGGGTAACAATGAGCAGTTCTTC.

The genes are TRBV6-7 and TRBJ2-3; TRBD2 matches at 7 bases. TRBV6-7 is classed as an ORF, of uncertain function. V dropped 0 bases and J dropped 4; count of bases not matched to a gene: 16. The CDR3 is 19 amino acids. This CDR3 is CASSYSGGSANGDPDTQYF. DNA for the CDR3: TGTGCCAGCAGTTACTCGGGAGGGAGTGCTAATGGGGACCCAGATACGCAGTATTTT.

The chain is built from TRBV10-1 and TRBJ2-7, with 8 bases lining up with TRBD2. Germline V CDR1 and CDR2: WNHNN, SYGVQD (reference sequence). The CDR3 has 13 amino acids. The V gene end was trimmed by 5 bases and the J gene end by 4 bases; junction bases not matched to a gene: 4. CDR3 DNA: TGCGCCAGCAGTCCGGGACTAGAATACGAGCAGTACTTC. This codes for CASSPGLEYEQYF.

CDR3 nucleotide sequence: TGTGCCAGTAGTCACACTTTAAGAAGGGGCACTGAAGCTTTCTTT. Translated: CASSHTLRRGTEAFF. The chain has TRBV19 and TRBJ1-1, with D perhaps matching TRBD1 (5 bases). CDR3 length equals 15 residues. Between the trimmed V and J ends, which lost 5 bases and 4 bases, there was a span of 17 bases. Germline V gene sequence: CDR1 LNHDA, CDR2 SQIVND (reference sequence).

This chain joins TRBV28 and TRBJ1-4, with a possible D match to TRBD1 (6 bases). CDR3 length: 15 amino acids. The germline CDR1 and CDR2 sequences are MDHEN and SYDVKM. Trimming left V 5 bases short and J 4 bases short, with 14 bases between. The CDR3 protein is CASSPPGAGNEKLFF. CDR3 sequence (DNA): TGTGCCAGCAGTCCCCCAGGGGCCGGTAATGAAAAACTGTTTTTT.

For the CDR3, the DNA is TGTGCCAGCAGCTTAGGCGGGACGGATGATACTGGGGCCAACGTCCTGACTTTC. Encoded protein: CASSLGGTDDTGANVLTF. The V call is TRBV7-8, the J call TRBJ2-6; D may be TRBD2 (6 bases). This CDR3 spans 18 amino acids. Germline loops: CDR1 SGHVS, CDR2 FQNEAQ. V lost 1 base and J lost 2, with 15 bases in between.

This clone appeared a single time. This chain joins TRBV4-2 and TRBJ2-1; 7 bases match TRBD2. Germline values: CDR1 LGHNA, CDR2 YNFKEQ. After removal of 1 base from V and 3 bases from J, the junction contained 9 bases not matched to a gene. The CDR3 runs 17 residues. DNA of the CDR3: TGTGCCAGCAGCCAAGGCGGTCTCAGCGGGGTCTACAATGAGCAGTTCTTC. This gives the protein CASSQGGLSGVYNEQFF.

This clone was observed a few times. The chain uses TRBV30 and TRBJ1-1; no clear D gene. The V gene's germline CDR1 is GTSNPN and CDR2 SVGIG (reference sequence). There are 13 residues in the CDR3. V dropped 5 bases and J dropped 6 bases, with 16 bases sitting between them. The CDR3 bases are TGTGCCTGGGTAGCGTCCAGGTTATCTGAAGCTTTCTTT. This translates into CAWVASRLSEAFF.

CDR3 coding DNA: TGTGCCAGCAGCAACACCGGACAGATGAGCTCTGGAAACACCATATATTTT. Translated, it gives CASSNTGQMSSGNTIYF. The chain links TRBV28 to TRBJ1-3; possibly TRBD1 for D (6 bases). V was shortened by 6 bases and J by 0 bases, with 18 bases between the two germline ends. The CDR3 is 17 residues long. Germline V CDR1 and CDR2: MDHEN, SYDVKM.